This T cell receptor (beta chain) appears in the sequencing data of a study of cytomegalovirus exposure and HLA in healthy donors. For the study at large: The study placed approximately 80% of its 350 to 450 genotyped donors in the Caucasian-associated ancestry cluster.

This CDR3 is 15 amino acids long. J was trimmed by 8 bases and V by 4 bases; bases with no gene match: 11. CDR1 is SGDLS and CDR2 is YYNGEE in the germline V gene. Study-wide results and caveats: Data from an earlier analysis indicated that most TCR beta V segments were productive either about 90% or about 30% of the time. TCR beta chains numbering more than 150 were designated cytomegalovirus-associated.

With 60 Vbeta and 13 Jbeta primers, the PCR was carried out. Clones were read by immunoSEQ multiplex PCR, and TCRdb kept only the in-frame ones, dropping some. The sample table includes fewer than 100,000 clones. A remark on this clone: Its antigen is still unknown.

The V and J genes are TRBV9 and TRBJ1-2, with 10 bases identical to TRBD1. This receptor was identified in a man in his fifties in good health and CMV-seronegative. The sample was PBMCs. For the CDR3, the DNA is TGTGCCAGCAGCCTAACTATGACAGGGGGCTTGGGCTACACCTTC. This translates into CASSLTMTGGLGYTF.